The source of this T cell receptor (beta chain) is a study of breast tumors, draining lymph nodes, adjacent tissues. TCRdb recomputed calls from the multiplex PCR reads with MiXCR, one row per CDR3 protein. The sample includes 140,000 or so distinct CDR3 sequences, about 31% of them seen just once. Samples came from axillary lymph nodes draining the breast cancer. The sequence derives from a female donor with breast cancer. Some clones in this sample may be carry-over from other donors' samples. Sequencing was performed on axillary lymph node tissue.

CDR3 region: CASRGPGQGNYGYTF. CDR3 bases: TGTGCCAGCCGAGGACCGGGACAGGGAAACTATGGCTACACCTTC. V and J are TRBV2 and TRBJ1-2, with TRBD1 matching 9 bases. The V gene end was trimmed by 8 bases and the J gene end by 2 bases; junction bases not matched to a gene: 9. The CDR3 has 15 residues. Per the germline V gene, CDR1 is SNHLY and CDR2 is FYNNEI.